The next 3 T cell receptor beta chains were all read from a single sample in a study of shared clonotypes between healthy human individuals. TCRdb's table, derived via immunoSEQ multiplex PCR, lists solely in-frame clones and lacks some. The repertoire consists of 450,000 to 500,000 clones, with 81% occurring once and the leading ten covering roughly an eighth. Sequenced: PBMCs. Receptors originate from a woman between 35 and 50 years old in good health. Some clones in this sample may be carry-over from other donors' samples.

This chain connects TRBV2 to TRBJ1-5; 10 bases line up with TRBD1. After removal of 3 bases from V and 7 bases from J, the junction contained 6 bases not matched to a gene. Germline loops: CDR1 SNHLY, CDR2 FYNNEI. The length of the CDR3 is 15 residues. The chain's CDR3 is CASSEGQGFGQPQHF. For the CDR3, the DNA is TGTGCCAGCAGTGAGGGACAGGGGTTTGGGCAGCCCCAGCATTTT. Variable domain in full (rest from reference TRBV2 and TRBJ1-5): EPEVTQTPSHQVTQMGQEVILRCVPISNHLYFYWYRQILGQKVEFLVSFYNNEISEKSEIFDDQFSVERPDGSNFTLKIRSTKLEDSAMYFCASSEGQGFGQPQHFGDGTRLSIL.

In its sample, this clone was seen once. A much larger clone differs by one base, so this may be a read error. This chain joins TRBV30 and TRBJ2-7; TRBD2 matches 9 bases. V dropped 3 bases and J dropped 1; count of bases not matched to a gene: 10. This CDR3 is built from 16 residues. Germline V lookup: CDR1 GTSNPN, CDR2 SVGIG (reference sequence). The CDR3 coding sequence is TGTGCCTGGAGCCGGTCCTCTAGCGGGGTATCCTACGAGCAGTACTTC. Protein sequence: CAWSRSSSGVSYEQYF.

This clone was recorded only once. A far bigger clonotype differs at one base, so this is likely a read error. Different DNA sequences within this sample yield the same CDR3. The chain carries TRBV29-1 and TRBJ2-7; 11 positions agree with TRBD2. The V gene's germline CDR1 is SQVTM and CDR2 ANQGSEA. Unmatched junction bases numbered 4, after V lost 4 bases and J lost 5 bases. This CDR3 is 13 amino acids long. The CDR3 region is CSVAGLAVHEQYF. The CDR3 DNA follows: TGCAGCGTTGCGGGACTAGCGGTACACGAGCAGTACTTC.